Listed here are 5 T cell receptor beta chains from one sample, sequenced in a study of blood T cells in healthy people across ages. Through a sample-barcoded 5' primer and a J-beta primer mix, a second PCR was run for roughly 6 to 11 cycles. TCRdb re-called the 5' RACE reads through MiXCR, storing one row per CDR3 protein. This table has 550,000 to 650,000 distinct CDR3 sequences, roughly a quarter appearing once. These data were likewise used in another study, on T cells of mothers and their children.

Sequencing was carried out using blood. All receptors come from a boy aged 2 to 10 in good health.

This clonotype was counted at least ten times. The J gene is TRBJ2-4, the V gene TRBV25-1, with unresolved D. Between the trimmed V and J ends, which lost 3 bases and 8 bases, there was a span of 11 bases. The germline V gene has CDR1 MGHDK and CDR2 SYGVNS. The CDR3 is 13 residues long. CDR3: CASSDSLGHIQYF. The CDR3 bases are TGTGCCAGCAGTGACTCCCTAGGCCACATTCAGTACTTC.

Regarding this clonotype: A junction boundary mismatches the germline segment, possibly from a read error. The chain is built from TRBV2 and TRBJ2-3, with a weak D call TRBD1 (5 bases). Per the germline V gene, CDR1 is SNHLY and CDR2 is FYNNEI. The CDR3 extends over 13 amino acids. CDR3 sequence (DNA): TGTGCCAGCATGGCAGGGTCCACAGCTACGCAGTATTTT. It translates to CASMAGSTATQYF.

This clonotype was picked up a small number of times. The gene calls are TRBV4-1 and TRBJ2-7; a possible D gene is TRBD2 (5 bases). The germline V gene encodes CDR1 MGHRA and CDR2 YSYEKL. V lost 1 base and J 4 bases, leaving 5 bases between the germline ends. This CDR3 is 12 amino acids long. CDR3: CASSQAGYEQYF. As DNA, the CDR3 is TGCGCCAGCAGCCAAGCGGGATACGAGCAGTACTTC.

Ten or more counts support this clonotype. The genes are TRBV7-8 and TRBJ2-1; D might be TRBD2 (6 bases). Germline V gene data show CDR1 as SGHVS and CDR2 as FQNEAQ. V was cut by 5 bases and J by 0 bases, with 8 bases left in between. The CDR3 runs to 14 residues. The CDR3 DNA reads TGTGCCAGCAGCCCCGGGAGCTCCTACAATGAGCAGTTCTTC. This translates into CASSPGSSYNEQFF.

The rearrangement links TRBV30 to TRBJ1-4, with no clear D. The CDR3 is 13 residues long. The V end lost 0 bases, the J end lost 7 bases, and 9 bases lay between the germline ends. CDR1 is GTSNPN, CDR2 SVGIG, per germline (reference sequence). CDR3 protein: CAWSVGQVEKLFF. The CDR3 DNA reads TGTGCCTGGAGTGTGGGTCAAGTTGAAAAACTGTTTTTT.